This passage covers 23 T cell receptor beta chains from one sample sequenced in a study of glioma-infiltrating T cells. The iRepertoire nested amplicon-rescue multiplex PCR amplified TCR alpha and beta CDR3s from RNA. MiXCR was run by TCRdb on the multiplex PCR reads, yielding one entry per CDR3 protein. The table has approximately 120,000 distinct CDR3 sequences, about 23% seen once. The sequencing input was glioma tissue, nonneoplastic brain tissue, or PBMCs (not recorded which). Receptors were obtained from a human donor with low-grade glioma or glioblastoma, undergoing nonglioma brain surgery, or in good health (not recorded which).

This clonotype was counted many times. This CDR3 is CASARPGGPEGHEQFF. CDR3 DNA sequence: TGTGCCAGTGCGAGGCCAGGTGGGCCCGAGGGCCATGAGCAGTTCTTC. This chain links TRBV19 with TRBJ2-1; a possible D gene is TRBD2 (5 bases). The germline V gene has CDR1 LNHDA and CDR2 SQIVND (reference sequence). V dropped 8 bases and J dropped 8 bases, with 25 bases sitting between them. This CDR3 region has 16 residues.

This clonotype appeared many times. The junction departs from germline at one end; a sequencing error may be responsible. V is TRBV9 and J is TRBJ1-2, with 8 bases identical to TRBD1. Germline CDR1 SGDLS, CDR2 YYNGEE. The CDR3 length is 11 residues. DNA for the CDR3: TGTGCCAGCAGCGGGGGGACAGGCCATCATTTC. Its translation: CASSGGTGHHF.

This clonotype showed up many times. V usage is TRBV2 and J usage is TRBJ2-3; D gene ambiguous. The CDR3 extends over 15 amino acids. Between the trimmed V and J ends, which lost 6 bases and 2 bases, there was a span of 15 bases. CDR1 is SNHLY and CDR2 is FYNNEI in the germline V gene. CDR3 region: CASSGSEAYTDTQYF. The DNA of the CDR3 is TGTGCCAGCAGCGGGTCGGAAGCATACACAGATACGCAGTATTTT. Looking up the rest from reference TRBV2 and TRBJ2-3 gives the full variable domain: EPEVTQTPSHQVTQMGQEVILRCVPISNHLYFYWYRQILGQKVEFLVSFYNNEISEKSEIFDDQFSVERPDGSNFTLKIRSTKLEDSAMYFCASSGSEAYTDTQYFGPGTRLTVL.

This chain uses TRBV5-1 with TRBJ2-5; D gene ambiguous. The CDR3 runs to 16 residues. Looked up from germline, CDR1 is SGHRS and CDR2 is YFSETQ. With 4 bases removed from V and 1 base from J, the gap between germline ends came to 17 bases. DNA for the CDR3: TGCGCCAGCAGCCCGACCGACGCCGCTAGCCAAGAGACCCAGTACTTC. Amino acids: CASSPTDAASQETQYF.

Only a few counts were recorded for this clonotype. The J gene is TRBJ1-1, the V gene TRBV12-3 or TRBV12-4; 7 positions match TRBD1. J was trimmed by 6 bases and V by 5 bases; bases with no gene match: 9. CDR3 size: 14 residues. CDR3 nucleotide sequence: TGTGCCAGCAGTCTCACGACAGGGTACGCTGAAGCTTTCTTT. Translating it yields CASSLTTGYAEAFF.

This clonotype has only a few counts. The chain has TRBV29-1 and TRBJ2-4; D might be TRBD1 or TRBD2, each matching 6 bases. CDR3 length: 14 residues. V was cut by 7 bases and J by 9 bases, with 22 bases left in between. The V gene's germline CDR1 is SQVTM and CDR2 ANQGSEA. CDR3 bases: TGCAGCGCCCTCCCCCAGAGGGGGGCGGGCATTCAGTACTTC. Protein sequence: CSALPQRGAGIQYF.

This clonotype came up once. This chain joins TRBV29-1 and TRBJ2-1, with D perhaps TRBD2 (5 bases). The CDR3 contains 14 residues. Trimming pared 3 bases from V and 2 bases from J, leaving 11 bases between. The germline CDR1 and CDR2 sequences are SQVTM and ANQGSEA. The chain's CDR3 is CSVDPLVAYNEQFF. The CDR3 DNA is TGCAGCGTTGACCCACTAGTCGCCTACAATGAGCAGTTCTTC.

Ten or more counts support this clonotype. This chain links TRBV7-2 with TRBJ2-7, with TRBD1 matching over 8 bases. The CDR3 sequence is 14 residues long. Per the germline V gene, CDR1 is SGHTA and CDR2 is FQGNSA. V shed 5 bases, J shed 2 bases, and the junction held 5 bases outside the gene matches. CDR3 loop: CASSRWTGPYEQYF. Written as DNA, the CDR3 is TGTGCCAGCAGCCGATGGACAGGGCCCTACGAGCAGTACTTC.

This clonotype was counted many times. This chain connects TRBV27 to TRBJ1-5; tentative D call: TRBD1 (5 bases). CDR1 and CDR2 (germline): MNHEY, SMNVEV (reference sequence). CDR3 length: 16 amino acids. Deletions cut 5 bases from V and 0 bases from J, with 14 bases between. The CDR3 nucleotides are TGTGCCAGCAGTCCTCAGGGACGGTATAGCAATCAGCCCCAGCATTTT. Amino acids: CASSPQGRYSNQPQHF.

This clonotype was detected many times. The rearrangement joins TRBV20-1 to TRBJ1-1, with no clear D. This CDR3 comprises 15 residues. V was clipped by 0 bases and J by 0 bases, with 11 bases between them. Germline CDR1 and CDR2: DFQATT and SNEGSKA (reference sequence). As DNA, the CDR3 is TGCAGTGCTAGAGATTTTGGGTTGATGAACACTGAAGCTTTCTTT. This encodes CSARDFGLMNTEAFF.

This clonotype appeared a few times. This chain joins TRBV5-4 and TRBJ1-2; D remains unclear. CDR1 is SGHNT and CDR2 is YYREEE in the germline V gene (reference sequence). The V end was cut by 0 bases, the J end by 5 bases, with 14 bases between. The CDR3 is 15 amino acids. CDR3 coding DNA: TGTGCCAGCAGCTTGGCCCCGACCGAAGCTTATGGCTACACCTTC. Its protein product is CASSLAPTEAYGYTF.

In the case of this clonotype: With a much larger clone just one base away, this may be a read error. The chain recombines TRBV2 with TRBJ2-1; 9 nucleotides line up with TRBD2. Germline V gene sequence: CDR1 SNHLY, CDR2 FYNNEI. This CDR3 is 16 amino acids long. Trimming cost V 7 bases and J 5 bases; bases outside gene matches: 12. CDR3 in amino acids: CASMASLVAGDNEQFF. In DNA form, the CDR3 reads TGTGCCAGCATGGCAAGCTTAGTAGCGGGAGACAATGAGCAGTTCTTC.

The V call is TRBV12-3 or TRBV12-4, the J call TRBJ1-1, with no clear D. V was shortened by 6 bases and J by 0 bases, with 5 bases between the two germline ends. CDR3 length: 12 amino acids. This CDR3 is CASRGMNTEAFF. Here the CDR3 DNA reads TGTGCCAGCAGGGGCATGAACACTGAAGCTTTCTTT.

This clonotype showed up many times. The chain joins TRBV28 to TRBJ1-5, with D unclear. Germline V gene sequence: CDR1 MDHEN, CDR2 SYDVKM. V was trimmed by 1 base and J by 5 bases, leaving 9 bases between them. This CDR3 contains 14 residues. Written as DNA, the CDR3 is TGTGCCAGCAGTTTATCCCGCAGAGATCAGCCCCAGCATTTT. This codes for CASSLSRRDQPQHF.

The J gene is TRBJ2-7, the V gene TRBV12-3 or TRBV12-4; TRBD2 matches at 11 bases. With 6 bases clipped from V and 7 bases from J, the junction kept 5 bases outside the gene matches. The CDR3 runs 13 residues. The CDR3 loop reads CASRIAGGREQYF. CDR3 nucleotides: TGTGCCAGCAGAATAGCGGGAGGGCGGGAGCAGTACTTC.

This clonotype was observed many times. The J gene is TRBJ2-7, the V gene TRBV18, with 7 bases aligning to TRBD1. The CDR3 runs 15 residues. The J segment lost 1 base and the V segment lost 3 bases, leaving 6 bases of the junction unmatched. Looked up from germline, CDR1 is KGHSH and CDR2 is LQKENI. CDR3 residues: CASSPRGTVSYEQYF. The CDR3 DNA is TGTGCCAGCTCACCTCGAGGGACAGTATCCTACGAGCAGTACTTC.

With respect to this clonotype: At one end, the junction sequence differs from germline, possibly due to a read error. The chain has TRBV24-1 and TRBJ2-3; D possibly matches TRBD1 or TRBD2 (5 bases each). There are 16 residues in the CDR3. Germline V gene sequence: CDR1 KGHDR, CDR2 SFDVKD. The CDR3 sequence is CATSDHAGLGVDAQYF. The DNA of the CDR3 is TGTGCCACCAGTGACCACGCCGGGTTGGGGGTAGATGCGCAGTATTTT.

Details on this clonotype: Without the conserved terminal phenylalanine or tryptophan, this CDR3 likely stems from a read error. The chain uses TRBV18 and TRBJ1-1, with D hard to call. The CDR3 is made up of 15 amino acids. From germline, CDR1 is KGHSH and CDR2 LQKENI. V dropped 3 bases and J dropped 1 base, with 12 bases sitting between them. Here the CDR3 DNA reads TGTGCCAGCTCACCCGCCATTGGAGGGAACACTGAAGCTTTCCTT. Protein sequence: CASSPAIGGNTEAFL.

Many counts were recorded for this clonotype. The chain employs TRBV6-1 and TRBJ2-7; D gene uncertain. CDR3 length: 13 amino acids. Germline assignment: CDR1 MNHNS and CDR2 SASEGT. V was pared by 7 bases and J by 5 bases, with 15 bases between. CDR3 DNA sequence: TGTGCCAGCAAAGGACGGCCTCGGGACGAGCAGTACTTC. Its protein product is CASKGRPRDEQYF.

This clonotype was found once. The chain employs TRBV24-1 and TRBJ2-7, with 7 bases that match TRBD1. Per germline, CDR1 KGHDR and CDR2 SFDVKD. There are 17 residues in the CDR3. V lost 4 bases, J lost 2 bases, and 13 bases stayed unmatched. The CDR3 loop is CATSDRAGGEGTYEQYF. CDR3 nucleotides: TGTGCCACCAGTGACCGCGCAGGGGGAGAGGGGACCTACGAGCAGTACTTC.

Details on this clonotype: The junction does not match germline at one end; this may be a read error. The V call is TRBV7-2, the J call TRBJ1-2, with D possibly being TRBD1 (5 bases). Per the germline V gene, CDR1 is SGHTA and CDR2 is FQGNSA. The CDR3 is made up of 13 amino acids. CDR3: CPSSPRDGLGYTF. The CDR3 nucleotides read TGTCCCAGCAGCCCTCGGGACGGTCTTGGCTACACCTTC.

This clonotype was found many times. J is TRBJ2-3 and V is TRBV28; 9 bases match TRBD2. The CDR3 covers 16 residues. Germline V gene data show CDR1 as MDHEN and CDR2 as SYDVKM. The V and J ends lost 6 bases and 3 bases, in that order; junction bases with no gene match: 10. CDR3 in DNA: TGTGCCAGCAGATACGCGGCTAGCGGGAAAACAGATACGCAGTATTTT. This gives the protein CASRYAASGKTDTQYF.

In this sample, this clonotype turned up many times. The chain uses TRBV19 and TRBJ2-2, with 11 bases aligning to TRBD2. This CDR3 is built from 15 residues. Germline CDR1 LNHDA, CDR2 SQIVND (reference sequence). Germline trimming cut 6 bases from V and 5 bases from J; bases unmatched to any gene: 5. The CDR3 DNA reads as TGTGCCAGTAGGACGGTAGCGGGAGGGACCGGGGAGCTGTTTTTT. Its protein product is CASRTVAGGTGELFF.